This T cell receptor beta chain originates from a study of human T cells and chemical hapten exposure. Overall study: Enrolled patients were predominantly female and had alopecia areata, totalis or universalis.

Time point given: patch test 1, 2 weeks after DPC sensitization. Stated treatment: therapeutic diphenylcyclopropenone sensitization with weekly scalp DPC. As the library was built, unique molecular identifiers were attached to individual cDNA molecules. TCRdb recomputed calls from the RACE reads with MiXCR, one row per CDR3 protein. The sample contains 300,000 to 400,000 distinct CDR3 sequences, 5.5% to 8% of which appear only once. The germline V gene encodes CDR1 LGHNT and CDR2 FRNRAP. The CDR3 is 16 amino acids. Trimming took off 2 bases at V and 6 bases at J, with 19 bases between the two ends. J is TRBJ1-1 and V is TRBV12-5, with D possibly TRBD1 on 5 matching bases. Sequences were derived from whole blood, sampled in connection with sensitization to the hapten diphenylcyclopropenone (DPC). The sequence was collected from a woman aged 18-29 years with alopecia areata. Some clones in this sample may be carry-over from other donors' samples. The CDR3 loop reads CASGLLGQFRGAEAFF. CDR3 nucleotides: TGTGCTAGTGGTTTGCTGGGGCAATTCCGGGGAGCTGAAGCTTTCTTT. Full variable domain (outside the CDR3, taken from reference TRBV12-5 and TRBJ1-1): DARVTQTPRHKVTEMGQEVTMRCQPILGHNTVFWYRQTMMQGLELLAYFRNRAPLDDSGMPKDRFSAEMPDATLATLKIQPSEPRDSAVYFCASGLLGQFRGAEAFFGQGTRLTVV.